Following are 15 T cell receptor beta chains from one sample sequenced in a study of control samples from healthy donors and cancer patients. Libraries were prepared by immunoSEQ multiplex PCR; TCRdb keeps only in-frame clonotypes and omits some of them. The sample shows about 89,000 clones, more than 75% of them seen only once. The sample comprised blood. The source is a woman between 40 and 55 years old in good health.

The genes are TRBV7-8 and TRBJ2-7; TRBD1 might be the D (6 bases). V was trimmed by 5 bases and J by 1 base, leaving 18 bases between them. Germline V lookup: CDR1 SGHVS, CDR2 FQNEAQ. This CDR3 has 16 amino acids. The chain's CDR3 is CASSPKQGGWSYEQYF. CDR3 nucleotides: TGTGCCAGCAGCCCGAAACAGGGCGGTTGGTCCTACGAGCAGTACTTC.

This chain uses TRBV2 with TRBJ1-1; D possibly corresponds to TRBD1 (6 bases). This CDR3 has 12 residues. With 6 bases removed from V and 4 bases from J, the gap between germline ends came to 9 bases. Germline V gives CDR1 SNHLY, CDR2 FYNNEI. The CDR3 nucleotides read TGTGCCAGCAGCACAGGGCCCACTGAAGCTTTCTTT. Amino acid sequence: CASSTGPTEAFF.

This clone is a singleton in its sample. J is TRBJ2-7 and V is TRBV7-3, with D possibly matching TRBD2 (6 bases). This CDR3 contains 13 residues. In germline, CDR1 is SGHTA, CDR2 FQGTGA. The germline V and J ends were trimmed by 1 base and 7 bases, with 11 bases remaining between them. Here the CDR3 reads CASSLNQGGEQYF. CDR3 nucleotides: TGTGCCAGCAGCTTAAACCAGGGAGGTGAGCAGTACTTC.

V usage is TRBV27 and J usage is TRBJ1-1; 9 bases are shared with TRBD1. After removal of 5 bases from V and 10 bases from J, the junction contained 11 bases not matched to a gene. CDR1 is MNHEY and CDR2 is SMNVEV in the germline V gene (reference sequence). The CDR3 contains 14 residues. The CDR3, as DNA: TGTGCCAGCAGTGTACAGGGGGCCACCCTCGGAGCTTTCTTT. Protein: CASSVQGATLGAFF.

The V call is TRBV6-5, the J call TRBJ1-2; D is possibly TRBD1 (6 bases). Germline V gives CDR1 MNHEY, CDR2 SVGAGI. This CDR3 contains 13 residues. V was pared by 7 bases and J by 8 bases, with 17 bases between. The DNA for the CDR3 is TGTGCCAGCACCAAACAGGGATCTAGGGGCTACACCTTC. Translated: CASTKQGSRGYTF.

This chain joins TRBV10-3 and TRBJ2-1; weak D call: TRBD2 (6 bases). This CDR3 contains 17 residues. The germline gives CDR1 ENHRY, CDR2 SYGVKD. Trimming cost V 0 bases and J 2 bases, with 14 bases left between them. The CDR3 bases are TGTGCCATCAGTGAGTCGAAGGTAGGGGAGGCCTACAATGAGCAGTTCTTC. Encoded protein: CAISESKVGEAYNEQFF.

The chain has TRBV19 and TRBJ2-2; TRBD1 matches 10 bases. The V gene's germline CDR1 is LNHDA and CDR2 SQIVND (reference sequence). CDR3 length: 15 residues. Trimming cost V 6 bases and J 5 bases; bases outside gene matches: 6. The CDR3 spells CASRVTGGRTGELFF. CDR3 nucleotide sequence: TGTGCCAGTAGGGTGACAGGGGGCAGGACCGGGGAGCTGTTTTTT.

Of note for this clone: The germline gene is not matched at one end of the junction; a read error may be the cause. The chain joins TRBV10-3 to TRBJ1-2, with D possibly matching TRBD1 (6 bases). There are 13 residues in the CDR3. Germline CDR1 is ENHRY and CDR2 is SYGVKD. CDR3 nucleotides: TGTGCCACCACGGGGGCAGGGGTCTATGACTACACCTTC. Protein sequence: CATTGAGVYDYTF.

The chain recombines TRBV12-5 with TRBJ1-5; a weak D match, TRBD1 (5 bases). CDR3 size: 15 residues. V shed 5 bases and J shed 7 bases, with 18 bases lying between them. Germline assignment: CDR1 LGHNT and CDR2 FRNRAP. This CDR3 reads CASGPGTLGGQPQHF. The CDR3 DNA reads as TGTGCTAGTGGTCCCGGGACGCTCGGAGGACAGCCCCAGCATTTT.

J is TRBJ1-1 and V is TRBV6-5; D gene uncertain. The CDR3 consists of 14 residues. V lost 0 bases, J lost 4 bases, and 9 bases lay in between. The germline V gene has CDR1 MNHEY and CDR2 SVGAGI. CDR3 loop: CASSYSFRTTEAFF. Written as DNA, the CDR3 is TGTGCCAGCAGTTACTCGTTCAGGACCACTGAAGCTTTCTTT.

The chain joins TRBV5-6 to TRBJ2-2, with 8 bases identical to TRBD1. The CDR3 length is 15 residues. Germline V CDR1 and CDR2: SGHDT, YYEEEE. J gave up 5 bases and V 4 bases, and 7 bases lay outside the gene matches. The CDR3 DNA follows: TGTGCCAGCAGCATTGACAGGGGAGAAACCGGGGAGCTGTTTTTT. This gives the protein CASSIDRGETGELFF.

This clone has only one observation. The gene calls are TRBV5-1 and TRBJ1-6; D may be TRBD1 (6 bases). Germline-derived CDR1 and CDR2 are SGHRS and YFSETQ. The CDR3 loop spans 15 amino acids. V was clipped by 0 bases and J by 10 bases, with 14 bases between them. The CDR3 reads CASSLESGAQSPLHF. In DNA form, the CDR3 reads TGCGCCAGCAGCTTGGAATCAGGGGCGCAATCACCCCTCCACTTT.

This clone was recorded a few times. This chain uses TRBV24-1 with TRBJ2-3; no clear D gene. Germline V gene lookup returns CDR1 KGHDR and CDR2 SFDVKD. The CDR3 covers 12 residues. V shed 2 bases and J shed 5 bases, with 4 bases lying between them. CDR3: CATSDYKDTQYF. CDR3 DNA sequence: TGTGCCACCAGTGATTATAAAGATACGCAGTATTTT.

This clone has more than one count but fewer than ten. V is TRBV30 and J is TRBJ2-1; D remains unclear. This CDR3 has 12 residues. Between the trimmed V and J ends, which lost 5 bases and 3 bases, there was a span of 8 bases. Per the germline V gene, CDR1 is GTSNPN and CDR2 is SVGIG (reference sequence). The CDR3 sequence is CAWAAGYNEQFF. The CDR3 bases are TGTGCCTGGGCGGCAGGCTACAATGAGCAGTTCTTC.

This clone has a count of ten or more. The DNA of the CDR3 is TGCGCCAGCAGCCAAGATAACGTTAGGTGGGGGGGGCCGAACACCGGGGAGCTGTTTTTT. Translation gives CASSQDNVRWGGPNTGELFF. The chain joins TRBV4-3 to TRBJ2-2, with a possible D match to TRBD2 (7 bases). V lost 0 bases and J 0 bases, leaving 20 bases between the germline ends. Per the germline V gene, CDR1 is LGHNA and CDR2 is YSLEER. CDR3 length equals 20 residues.